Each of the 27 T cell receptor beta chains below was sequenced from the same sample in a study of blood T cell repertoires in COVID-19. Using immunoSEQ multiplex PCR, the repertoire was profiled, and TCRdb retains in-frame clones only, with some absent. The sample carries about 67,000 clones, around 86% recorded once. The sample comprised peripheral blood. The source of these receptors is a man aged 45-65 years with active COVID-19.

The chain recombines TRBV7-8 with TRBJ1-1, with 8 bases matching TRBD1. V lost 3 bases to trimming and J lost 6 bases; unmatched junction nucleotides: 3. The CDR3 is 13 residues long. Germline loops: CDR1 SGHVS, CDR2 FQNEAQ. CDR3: CASSLDRVAEAFF. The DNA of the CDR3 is TGTGCCAGCAGCTTGGACAGGGTAGCTGAAGCTTTCTTT.

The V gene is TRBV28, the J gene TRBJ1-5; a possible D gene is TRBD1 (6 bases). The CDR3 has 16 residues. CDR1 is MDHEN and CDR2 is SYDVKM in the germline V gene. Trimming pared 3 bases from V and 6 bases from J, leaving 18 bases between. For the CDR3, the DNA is TGTGCCAGCAGTTTCAATTTATTTGGGGGCGGTCAGCCCCAGCATTTT. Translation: CASSFNLFGGGQPQHF.

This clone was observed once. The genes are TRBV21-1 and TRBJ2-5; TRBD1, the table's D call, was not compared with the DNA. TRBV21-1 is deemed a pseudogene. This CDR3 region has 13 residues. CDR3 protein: CASTKTGLETQYF. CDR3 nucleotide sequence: TGTGCCAGCACCAAGACAGGGTTGGAGACCCAGTACTTC.

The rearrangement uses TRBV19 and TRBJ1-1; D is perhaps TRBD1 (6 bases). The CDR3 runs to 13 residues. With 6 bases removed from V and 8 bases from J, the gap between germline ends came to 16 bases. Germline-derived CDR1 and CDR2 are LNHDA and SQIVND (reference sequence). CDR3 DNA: TGTGCCAGTAGCTTTTGGGCAGGGGAGGAAGCTTTCTTT. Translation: CASSFWAGEEAFF.

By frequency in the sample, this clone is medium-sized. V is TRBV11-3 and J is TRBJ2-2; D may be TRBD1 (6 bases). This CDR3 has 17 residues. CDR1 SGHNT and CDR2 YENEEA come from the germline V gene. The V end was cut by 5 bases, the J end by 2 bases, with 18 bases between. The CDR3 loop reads CASSPSRAGVNTGELFF. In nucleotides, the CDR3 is TGTGCCAGCAGCCCCTCCCGGGCAGGGGTTAACACCGGGGAGCTGTTTTTT. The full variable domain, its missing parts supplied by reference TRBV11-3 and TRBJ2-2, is EAGVVQSPRYKIIEKKQPVAFWCNPISGHNTLYWYLQNLGQGPELLIRYENEEAVDDSQLPKDRFSAERLKGVDSTLKIQPAELGDSAVYLCASSPSRAGVNTGELFFGEGSRLTVL.

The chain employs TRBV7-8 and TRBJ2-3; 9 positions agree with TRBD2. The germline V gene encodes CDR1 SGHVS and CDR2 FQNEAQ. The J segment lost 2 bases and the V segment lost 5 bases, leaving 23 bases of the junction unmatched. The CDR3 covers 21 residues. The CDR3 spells CASSLKRSSGRMFRDTDTQYF. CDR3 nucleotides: TGTGCCAGCAGCCTTAAACGTAGTAGCGGGAGAATGTTTCGAGACACAGATACGCAGTATTTT. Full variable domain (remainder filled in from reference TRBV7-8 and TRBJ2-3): GAGVSQSPRYKVAKRGQDVALRCDPISGHVSLFWYQQALGQGPEFLTYFQNEAQLDKSGLPSDRFFAERPEGSVSTLKIQRTQQEDSAVYLCASSLKRSSGRMFRDTDTQYFGPGTRLTVL.

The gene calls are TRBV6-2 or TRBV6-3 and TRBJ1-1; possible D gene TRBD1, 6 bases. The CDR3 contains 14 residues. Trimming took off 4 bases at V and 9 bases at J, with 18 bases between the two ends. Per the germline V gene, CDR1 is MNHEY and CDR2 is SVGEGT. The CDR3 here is CASSFELQGTQAFF. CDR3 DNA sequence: TGTGCCAGCAGTTTCGAACTACAGGGTACCCAAGCTTTCTTT.

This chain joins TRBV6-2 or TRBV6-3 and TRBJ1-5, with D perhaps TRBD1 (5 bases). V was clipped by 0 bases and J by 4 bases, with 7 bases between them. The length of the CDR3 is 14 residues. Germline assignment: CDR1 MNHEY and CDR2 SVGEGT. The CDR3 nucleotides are TGTGCCAGCAGTTACTCCGACAGAAATCAGCCCCAGCATTTT. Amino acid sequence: CASSYSDRNQPQHF.

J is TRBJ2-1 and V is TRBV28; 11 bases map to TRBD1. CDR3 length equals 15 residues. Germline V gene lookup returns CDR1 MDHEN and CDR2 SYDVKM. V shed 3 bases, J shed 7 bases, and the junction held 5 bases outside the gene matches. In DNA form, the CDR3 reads TGTGCCAGCAGTTTTGGGGGACAGGGGGGGAATGAGCAGTTCTTC. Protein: CASSFGGQGGNEQFF. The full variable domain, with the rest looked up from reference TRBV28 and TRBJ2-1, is DVKVTQSSRYLVKRTGEKVFLECVQDMDHENMFWYRQDPGLGLRLIYFSYDVKMKEKGDIPEGYSVSREKKERFSLILESASTNQTSMYLCASSFGGQGGNEQFFGPGTRLTVL.

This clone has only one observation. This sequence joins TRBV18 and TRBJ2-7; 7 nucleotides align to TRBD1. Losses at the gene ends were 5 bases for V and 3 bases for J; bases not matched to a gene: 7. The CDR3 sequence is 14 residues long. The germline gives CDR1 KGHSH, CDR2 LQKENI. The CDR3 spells CASSADDRDYEQYF. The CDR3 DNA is TGTGCCAGCTCAGCCGACGACAGGGACTACGAGCAGTACTTC.

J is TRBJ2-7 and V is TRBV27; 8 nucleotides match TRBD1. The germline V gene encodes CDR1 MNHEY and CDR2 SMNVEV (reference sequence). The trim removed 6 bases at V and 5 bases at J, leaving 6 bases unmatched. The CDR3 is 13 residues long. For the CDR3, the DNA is TGTGCCAGCAGACCCTCGGACAGGGACGAGCAGTACTTC. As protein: CASRPSDRDEQYF.

For the CDR3, the DNA is TGTGCCAGTAGTAAAGACAGAGGCCATCGGGAGACCCAGTACTTC. This sequence encodes CASSKDRGHRETQYF. The chain employs TRBV19 and TRBJ2-5, with D tentatively TRBD1 (5 bases). With 4 bases removed from V and 5 bases from J, the gap between germline ends came to 17 bases. This CDR3 contains 15 residues. From germline, CDR1 is LNHDA and CDR2 SQIVND (reference sequence).

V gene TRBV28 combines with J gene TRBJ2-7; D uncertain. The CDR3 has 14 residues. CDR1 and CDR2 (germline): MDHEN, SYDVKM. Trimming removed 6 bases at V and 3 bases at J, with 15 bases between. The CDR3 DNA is TGTGCCAGCAGCCCCACAGTCTCTGGCTACGAGCAGTACTTC. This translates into CASSPTVSGYEQYF.

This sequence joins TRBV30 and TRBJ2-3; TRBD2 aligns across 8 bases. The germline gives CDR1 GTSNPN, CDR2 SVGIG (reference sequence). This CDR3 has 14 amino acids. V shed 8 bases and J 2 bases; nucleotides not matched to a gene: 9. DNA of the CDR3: TGTGCCGGGCGTCAGCGGGAGATCACAGATACGCAGTATTTT. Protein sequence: CAGRQREITDTQYF. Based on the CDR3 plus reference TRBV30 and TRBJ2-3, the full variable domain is SQTIHQWPATLVQPVGSPLSLECTVEGTSNPNLYWYRQAAGRGLQLLFYSVGIGQISSEVPQNLSASRPQDRQFILSSKKLLLSDSGFYLCAGRQREITDTQYFGPGTRLTVL.

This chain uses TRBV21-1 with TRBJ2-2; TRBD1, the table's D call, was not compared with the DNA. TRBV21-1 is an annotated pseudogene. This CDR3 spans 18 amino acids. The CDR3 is CASSRPTRTGRLGGELFF. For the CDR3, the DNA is TGTGCCAGCAGCAGACCGACGAGGACAGGCCGTTTAGGCGGGGAGCTGTTTTTT.

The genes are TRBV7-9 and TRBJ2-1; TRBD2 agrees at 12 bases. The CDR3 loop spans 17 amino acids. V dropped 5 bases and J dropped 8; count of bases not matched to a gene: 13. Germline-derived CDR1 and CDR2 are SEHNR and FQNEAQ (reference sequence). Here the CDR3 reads CASSRHATSGRVDEQFF. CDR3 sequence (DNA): TGTGCCAGCAGCCGACACGCGACTAGCGGGAGAGTGGATGAGCAGTTCTTC. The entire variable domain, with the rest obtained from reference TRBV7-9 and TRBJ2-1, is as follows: DTGVSQNPRHKITKRGQNVTFRCDPISEHNRLYWYRQTLGQGPEFLTYFQNEAQLEKSRLLSDRFSAERPKGSFSTLEIQRTEQGDSAMYLCASSRHATSGRVDEQFFGPGTRLTVL.

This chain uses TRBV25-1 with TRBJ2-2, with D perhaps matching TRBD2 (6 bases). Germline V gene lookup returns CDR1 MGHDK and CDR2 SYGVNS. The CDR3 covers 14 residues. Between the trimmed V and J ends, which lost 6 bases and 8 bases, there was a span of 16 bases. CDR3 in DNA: TGTGCCAGCAGCAAGGGACTGCGCGAAGGGGAGCTGTTTTTT. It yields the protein CASSKGLREGELFF.

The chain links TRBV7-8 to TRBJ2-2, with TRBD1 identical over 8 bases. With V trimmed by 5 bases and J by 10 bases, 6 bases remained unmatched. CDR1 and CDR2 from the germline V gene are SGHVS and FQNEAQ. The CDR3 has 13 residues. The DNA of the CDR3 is TGTGCCAGCAGCCCCGGACAGGGAGAGGAGCTGTTTTTT. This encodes CASSPGQGEELFF. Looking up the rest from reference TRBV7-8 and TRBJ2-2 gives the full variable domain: GAGVSQSPRYKVAKRGQDVALRCDPISGHVSLFWYQQALGQGPEFLTYFQNEAQLDKSGLPSDRFFAERPEGSVSTLKIQRTQQEDSAVYLCASSPGQGEELFFGEGSRLTVL.

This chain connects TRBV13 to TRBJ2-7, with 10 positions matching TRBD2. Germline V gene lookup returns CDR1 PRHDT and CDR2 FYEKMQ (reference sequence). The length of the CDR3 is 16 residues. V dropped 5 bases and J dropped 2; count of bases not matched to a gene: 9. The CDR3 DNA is TGTGCCAGCAGCCTCCGGACTAGCGGACTCACCTACGAGCAGTACTTC. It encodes CASSLRTSGLTYEQYF.

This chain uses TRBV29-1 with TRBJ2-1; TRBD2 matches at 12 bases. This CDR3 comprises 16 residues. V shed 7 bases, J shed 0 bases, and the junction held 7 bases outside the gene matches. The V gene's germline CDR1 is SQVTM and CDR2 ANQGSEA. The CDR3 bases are TGCAGCGCCCAGGGGACTAGCGGGTTCTCCTACAATGAGCAGTTCTTC. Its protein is CSAQGTSGFSYNEQFF.

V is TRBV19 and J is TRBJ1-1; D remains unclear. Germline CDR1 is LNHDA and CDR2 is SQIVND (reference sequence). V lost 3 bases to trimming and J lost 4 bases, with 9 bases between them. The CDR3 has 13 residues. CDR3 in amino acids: CASSMREGTEAFF. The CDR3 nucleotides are TGTGCCAGTAGTATGAGGGAAGGCACTGAAGCTTTCTTT.

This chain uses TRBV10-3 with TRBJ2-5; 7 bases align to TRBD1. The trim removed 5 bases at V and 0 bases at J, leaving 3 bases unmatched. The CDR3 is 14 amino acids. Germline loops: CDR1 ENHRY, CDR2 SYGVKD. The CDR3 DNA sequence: TGTGCCATCAGTCACGACAGGGACCAAGAGACCCAGTACTTC. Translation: CAISHDRDQETQYF.

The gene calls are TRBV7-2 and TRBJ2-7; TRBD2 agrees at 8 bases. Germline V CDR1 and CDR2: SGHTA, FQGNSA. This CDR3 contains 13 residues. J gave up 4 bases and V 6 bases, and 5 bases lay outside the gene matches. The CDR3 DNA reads TGTGCCAGCAGTCCTAGCGGGCTATACGAGCAGTACTTC. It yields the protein CASSPSGLYEQYF.

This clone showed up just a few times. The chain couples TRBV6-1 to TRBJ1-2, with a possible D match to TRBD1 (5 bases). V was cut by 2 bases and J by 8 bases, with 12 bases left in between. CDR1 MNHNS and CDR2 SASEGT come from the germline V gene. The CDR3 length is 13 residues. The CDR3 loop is CASSEIGARGYTF. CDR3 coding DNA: TGTGCCAGCAGTGAAATAGGGGCGCGGGGCTACACCTTC.

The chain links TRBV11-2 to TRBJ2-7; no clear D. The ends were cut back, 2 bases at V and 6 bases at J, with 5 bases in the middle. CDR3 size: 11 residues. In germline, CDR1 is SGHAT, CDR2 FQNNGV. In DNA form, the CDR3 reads TGTGCCAGCAGCTTAAAACTCGAGCAGTACTTC. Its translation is CASSLKLEQYF. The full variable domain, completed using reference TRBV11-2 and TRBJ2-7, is EAGVAQSPRYKIIEKRQSVAFWCNPISGHATLYWYQQILGQGPKLLIQFQNNGVVDDSQLPKDRFSAERLKGVDSTLKIQPAKLEDSAVYLCASSLKLEQYFGPGTRLTVT.

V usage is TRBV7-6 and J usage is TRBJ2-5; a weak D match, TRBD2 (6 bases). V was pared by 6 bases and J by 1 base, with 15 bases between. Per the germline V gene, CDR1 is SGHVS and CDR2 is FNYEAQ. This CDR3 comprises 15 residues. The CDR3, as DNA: TGTGCCAGCAGACCATTAGCGGTACCCCAAGAGACCCAGTACTTC. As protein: CASRPLAVPQETQYF. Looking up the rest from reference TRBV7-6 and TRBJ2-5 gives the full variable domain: GAGVSQSPRYKVTKRGQDVALRCDPISGHVSLYWYRQALGQGPEFLTYFNYEAQQDKSGLPNDRFSAERPEGSISTLTIQRTEQRDSAMYRCASRPLAVPQETQYFGPGTRLLVL.

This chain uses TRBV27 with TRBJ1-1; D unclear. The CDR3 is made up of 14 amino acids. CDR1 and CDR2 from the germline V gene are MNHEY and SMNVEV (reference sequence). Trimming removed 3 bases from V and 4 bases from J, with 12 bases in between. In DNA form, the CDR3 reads TGTGCCAGCAGTTTGAGGGCCGGAATCACTGAAGCTTTCTTT. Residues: CASSLRAGITEAFF.